This T cell receptor beta chain originates from a study of graft-versus-host responses after intestinal transplantation. Overall study: After anti-thymocyte globulin induction, recipients took tacrolimus and steroids for roughly three years.

V was cut by 7 bases and J by 2 bases, with 18 bases left in between. The length of the CDR3 is 15 residues. Germline lookup yields CDR1 SGHAT and CDR2 FQNNGV. Notes on the study in general: GvH clones turned up in recipient marrow; some had shown up first in ileum or blood.

Concerning this clone itself: The target antigen is unknown.

Clones were sequenced by immunoSEQ multiplex PCR, and TCRdb holds only the in-frame ones, with some missing. The sample holds over 55,000 clones, 90% seen once. The sequences come from unstimulated CD8+ T cells sorted from spleen or lymph node cells, collected before intestinal transplant. The chain carries TRBV11-2 and TRBJ2-7, with TRBD2 as a possible D gene (6 bases). This clonotype originated in a human donor who received an intestinal transplant. The CDR3 nucleotides read TGTGCCAGCACCCCAGAGGGAGGATCTCCCTACGAGCAGTACTTC. Protein: CASTPEGGSPYEQYF.